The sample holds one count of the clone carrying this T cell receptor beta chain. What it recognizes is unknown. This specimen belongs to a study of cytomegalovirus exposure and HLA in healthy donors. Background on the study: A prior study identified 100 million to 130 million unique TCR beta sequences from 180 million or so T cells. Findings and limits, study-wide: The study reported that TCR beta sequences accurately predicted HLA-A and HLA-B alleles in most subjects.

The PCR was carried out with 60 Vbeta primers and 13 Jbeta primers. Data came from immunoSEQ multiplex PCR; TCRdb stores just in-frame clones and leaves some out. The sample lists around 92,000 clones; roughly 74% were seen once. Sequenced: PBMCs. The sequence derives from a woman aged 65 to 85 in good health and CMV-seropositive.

This CDR3 reads CASSPSGVPGANVLTF. The CDR3 DNA is TGTGCCAGCAGTCCCTCGGGGGTCCCTGGGGCCAACGTCCTGACTTTC. The chain employs TRBV28 and TRBJ2-6; D may be TRBD2 (6 bases). The ends were cut back, 5 bases at V and 2 bases at J, with 13 bases in the middle. CDR1 and CDR2 from the germline V gene are MDHEN and SYDVKM. The length of the CDR3 is 16 residues. Drawing the rest from reference TRBV28 and TRBJ2-6, the complete variable domain is DVKVTQSSRYLVKRTGEKVFLECVQDMDHENMFWYRQDPGLGLRLIYFSYDVKMKEKGDIPEGYSVSREKKERFSLILESASTNQTSMYLCASSPSGVPGANVLTFGAGSRLTVL.